The 26 T cell receptor beta chains presented below share a single source sample, sequenced in a study of a mutant IDH1 vaccine in newly diagnosed glioma. Indicated time point: baseline, week 1 (first vaccination visit). Treatment denoted: pre-vaccination baseline after standard-of-care therapy. Sequencing was performed with immunoSEQ multiplex PCR; in TCRdb, only in-frame clones are kept and a portion is missing. The sample has about 16,000 clones, 95% to 96% seen once. The sequencing used peripheral blood mononuclear cells (PBMCs), collected from a glioma patient treated with radiotherapy, temozolomide or both. These receptors came from a woman aged 18-30 years with glioma. Some clones in this sample may be carry-over from other donors' samples.

This sequence joins TRBV5-1 and TRBJ1-1; D is perhaps TRBD1 (6 bases). CDR3 length equals 13 residues. The germline V gene encodes CDR1 SGHRS and CDR2 YFSETQ. V shed 8 bases and J shed 2 bases, with 13 bases lying between them. DNA for the CDR3: TGCGCCAGTCAGACAGGACTTAACACTGAAGCTTTCTTT. It encodes CASQTGLNTEAFF.

This clone was counted a single time. The chain has TRBV2 and TRBJ1-4; maybe TRBD1 (5 bases). Trimming cost V 3 bases and J 5 bases, with 13 bases left between them. Germline CDR1 is SNHLY and CDR2 is FYNNEI. The CDR3 loop spans 15 amino acids. The CDR3 nucleotides are TGTGCCAGCAGTGAGGAGGGGCAGCCCAATGAAAAACTGTTTTTT. Protein sequence: CASSEEGQPNEKLFF.

The V and J genes are TRBV5-5 and TRBJ2-7; D is perhaps TRBD1 (6 bases). Germline V gene lookup returns CDR1 SGHKS and CDR2 YYEKEE (reference sequence). Between the trimmed V and J ends, which lost 4 bases and 2 bases, there was a span of 10 bases. This CDR3 is built from 13 residues. The CDR3 loop is CASSTDRTYEQYF. Written as DNA, the CDR3 is TGTGCCAGCAGCACGGACAGAACCTACGAGCAGTACTTC. Variable domain in full (rest from reference TRBV5-5 and TRBJ2-7): DAGVTQSPTHLIKTRGQQVTLRCSPISGHKSVSWYQQVLGQGPQFIFQYYEKEERGRGNFPDRFSARQFPNYSSELNVNALLLGDSALYLCASSTDRTYEQYFGPGTRLTVT.

The V call is TRBV18, the J call TRBJ1-4; no firm D call. Germline assignment: CDR1 KGHSH and CDR2 LQKENI. V lost 5 bases and J lost 9, with 7 bases in between. The CDR3 is 11 amino acids. The DNA for the CDR3 is TGTGCCAGCTCAGCAGGCCAAAAACTGTTTTTT. Its protein is CASSAGQKLFF. Variable domain in full (rest from reference TRBV18 and TRBJ1-4): NAGVMQNPRHLVRRRGQEARLRCSPMKGHSHVYWYRQLPEEGLKFMVYLQKENIIDESGMPKERFSAEFPKEGPSILRIQQVVRGDSAAYFCASSAGQKLFFGSGTQLSVL.

The chain joins TRBV6-5 to TRBJ2-3, with D possibly being TRBD2 (6 bases). Between the trimmed V and J ends, which lost 3 bases and 2 bases, there was a span of 9 bases. This CDR3 has 14 residues. CDR1 is MNHEY, CDR2 SVGAGI, per germline. The chain's CDR3 is CASSYSGFTDTQYF. CDR3 bases: TGTGCCAGCAGTTATAGCGGATTCACAGATACGCAGTATTTT.

About this clone itself: Relative to the germline gene, one junction end is altered; a read error may explain this. The rearrangement uses TRBV20-1 and TRBJ2-7; D remains unclear. Looked up from germline, CDR1 is DFQATT and CDR2 is SNEGSKA (reference sequence). The CDR3 totals 11 residues. CDR3 nucleotide sequence: TGCAGTGCTGGAGACGGGTACGAGCAGTACTTC. It translates to CSAGDGYEQYF.

J is TRBJ2-1 and V is TRBV10-3; no clear D. The V gene lost 4 bases and the J gene lost 3 bases, with 10 bases spanning the gap. Looked up from germline, CDR1 is ENHRY and CDR2 is SYGVKD. CDR3 length: 14 residues. As DNA, the CDR3 is TGTGCCATCAGTGGTTACCCTAGCTACAATGAGCAGTTCTTC. Protein product: CAISGYPSYNEQFF.

The V call is TRBV7-9, the J call TRBJ2-1; D might be TRBD1 (6 bases). Germline lookup yields CDR1 SEHNR and CDR2 FQNEAQ (reference sequence). The CDR3 is 18 residues long. V dropped 4 bases and J dropped 9 bases, with 28 bases sitting between them. CDR3 loop: CASSWHSTGKRGVSEQFF. The CDR3 nucleotides are TGTGCCAGCAGCTGGCACAGCACAGGGAAACGAGGGGTGAGTGAGCAGTTCTTC. Filled out from reference TRBV7-9 and TRBJ2-1, the complete variable domain reads DTGVSQNPRHKITKRGQNVTFRCDPISEHNRLYWYRQTLGQGPEFLTYFQNEAQLEKSRLLSDRFSAERPKGSFSTLEIQRTEQGDSAMYLCASSWHSTGKRGVSEQFFGPGTRLTVL.

The chain recombines TRBV28 with TRBJ1-3; weak D call: TRBD1 (6 bases). The CDR3 totals 16 residues. Trimming took 5 bases from V and 4 from J, leaving 18 bases between them. Germline assignment: CDR1 MDHEN and CDR2 SYDVKM. The CDR3 DNA is TGTGCCAGCAGTCCACATCAGGGGATAGGAGGAAACACCATATATTTT. Translating gives CASSPHQGIGGNTIYF.

This rearrangement joins TRBV6-4 to TRBJ1-2; no clear D gene. Per the germline V gene, CDR1 is MRHNA and CDR2 is SNTAGT. The CDR3 runs to 12 residues. V lost 6 bases to trimming and J lost 8 bases, with 13 bases between them. DNA of the CDR3: TGTGCCAGCAGGGAAAGTATGGGCGGCTACACCTTC. Amino acids: CASRESMGGYTF.

The chain employs TRBV25-1 and TRBJ2-3, with 8 bases fitting TRBD2. The germline gives CDR1 MGHDK, CDR2 SYGVNS. V shed 0 bases and J 1 base; nucleotides not matched to a gene: 3. This CDR3 spans 16 amino acids. Written as DNA, the CDR3 is TGTGCCAGCAGTGAATACTGGCGGGGGGGCACAGATACGCAGTATTTT. Amino acids: CASSEYWRGGTDTQYF.

The table lists this clone with a count of one. This chain connects TRBV7-8 to TRBJ2-7, with 12 nucleotides matching TRBD2. CDR1 SGHVS and CDR2 FQNEAQ come from the germline V gene. The CDR3 sequence is 17 residues long. Trimming took 5 bases from V and 0 from J; bases not matched to a gene: 8. CDR3 in amino acids: CASSLRLAGDSSYEQYF. CDR3 nucleotides: TGTGCCAGCAGCCTTAGACTAGCGGGGGATAGCTCCTACGAGCAGTACTTC.

J is TRBJ1-6 and V is TRBV5-4, with 9 bases identical to TRBD1. Trimming cost V 0 bases and J 11 bases; bases outside gene matches: 3. The CDR3 totals 14 residues. Germline CDR1 reads SGHNT; CDR2 reads YYREEE (reference sequence). The CDR3 DNA reads as TGTGCCAGCAGCTTGGAACAGGGGGCTACACCCCTCCACTTT. As protein: CASSLEQGATPLHF.

This chain links TRBV5-1 with TRBJ2-6, with 9 positions matching TRBD1. V lost 3 bases to trimming and J lost 0 bases; unmatched junction nucleotides: 7. The CDR3 runs 18 residues. CDR1 and CDR2 from the germline V gene are SGHRS and YFSETQ. In nucleotides, the CDR3 is TGCGCCAGCAGCTCCCTGACAGGGGGGCACTCTGGGGCCAACGTCCTGACTTTC. Translating gives CASSSLTGGHSGANVLTF.

The chain links TRBV5-4 to TRBJ1-6; D gene uncertain. This CDR3 comprises 15 residues. With 0 bases removed from V and 5 bases from J, the gap between germline ends came to 9 bases. The germline gives CDR1 SGHNT, CDR2 YYREEE (reference sequence). The CDR3: CASSLDNRNNSPLHF. As DNA, the CDR3 is TGTGCCAGCAGCTTGGATAACAGAAATAATTCACCCCTCCACTTT. Full variable domain (rest looked up from reference TRBV5-4 and TRBJ1-6): ETGVTQSPTHLIKTRGQQVTLRCSSQSGHNTVSWYQQALGQGPQFIFQYYREEENGRGNFPPRFSGLQFPNYSSELNVNALELDDSALYLCASSLDNRNNSPLHFGNGTRLTVT.

The chain links TRBV6-1 to TRBJ1-5; D gene ambiguous. V was clipped by 1 base and J by 0 bases, with 10 bases between them. This CDR3 spans 16 amino acids. Germline values: CDR1 MNHNS, CDR2 SASEGT. The CDR3 sequence is CASSEVAAYSNQPQHF. Written as DNA, the CDR3 is TGTGCCAGCAGTGAAGTGGCAGCTTATAGCAATCAGCCCCAGCATTTT.

This chain uses TRBV30 with TRBJ1-1, with TRBD1 identical over 8 bases. V trimming: 5 bases; J trimming: 4 bases; junction bases outside the gene matches: 9. The CDR3 consists of 14 residues. Germline-derived CDR1 and CDR2 are GTSNPN and SVGIG (reference sequence). Here the CDR3 reads CAWCQQGVGTEAFF. CDR3 bases: TGTGCCTGGTGCCAACAGGGGGTTGGCACTGAAGCTTTCTTT.

This chain connects TRBV15 to TRBJ1-1; D gene ambiguous. Per the germline V gene, CDR1 is LNHNV and CDR2 is YYDKDF (reference sequence). This CDR3 contains 15 residues. V lost 0 bases and J lost 0, with 8 bases in between. The CDR3 DNA follows: TGTGCCACCAGCAGAGAGAGACGCATGAACACTGAAGCTTTCTTT. This sequence encodes CATSRERRMNTEAFF.

The chain carries TRBV27 and TRBJ1-5; 7 bases are shared with TRBD1. Germline CDR1 reads MNHEY; CDR2 reads SMNVEV (reference sequence). V dropped 5 bases and J dropped 0; count of bases not matched to a gene: 10. CDR3 length equals 17 residues. CDR3 bases: TGTGCCAGCAGTCTAACGGGACAGTCTTATAGCAATCAGCCCCAGCATTTT. Translated: CASSLTGQSYSNQPQHF.

The V and J genes are TRBV27 and TRBJ1-1; a weak D match, TRBD1 (5 bases). CDR3 length: 15 amino acids. V was shortened by 4 bases and J by 0 bases, with 12 bases between the two germline ends. Germline CDR1 is MNHEY and CDR2 is SMNVEV (reference sequence). The CDR3 loop is CASSSPQVMNTEAFF. The CDR3 DNA reads TGTGCCAGCAGTTCTCCACAGGTAATGAACACTGAAGCTTTCTTT.

The CDR3 DNA reads TGTGCCAGCAGCTTAGTCGGGGAATGGAGCCAAGAGACCCAGTACTTC. This sequence encodes CASSLVGEWSQETQYF. The chain carries TRBV7-9 and TRBJ2-5; D is possibly TRBD2 (5 bases). CDR1 is SEHNR, CDR2 FQNEAQ, per germline (reference sequence). CDR3 length: 16 residues. V lost 1 base and J 1 base, leaving 13 bases between the germline ends.

The count of this clone is one. This CDR3 reads CASSYSAPPQRGYTF. The CDR3 coding sequence is TGTGCCAGCAGTTATTCAGCTCCACCCCAGAGGGGCTACACCTTC. This chain uses TRBV6-5 with TRBJ1-2, with D hard to call. CDR1 and CDR2 (germline): MNHEY, SVGAGI. The CDR3 loop spans 15 amino acids. Trimming removed 3 bases at V and 8 bases at J, with 19 bases between.

V and J are TRBV6-1 and TRBJ1-3, with D unresolved. Per germline, CDR1 MNHNS and CDR2 SASEGT. There are 15 residues in the CDR3. Trimming stripped 5 bases from V and 2 bases from J, with 13 bases between. The CDR3 DNA reads TGTGCCAGCAGTCGGCCGTCCGTGGCTGGAAACACCATATATTTT. Protein: CASSRPSVAGNTIYF.

The chain links TRBV5-4 to TRBJ1-1; no firm D call. Germline V gene lookup returns CDR1 SGHNT and CDR2 YYREEE (reference sequence). CDR3 length equals 16 residues. Between the trimmed V and J ends, which lost 1 base and 1 base, there was a span of 14 bases. This CDR3 reads CASSLWLVRGNTEAFF. Here the CDR3 DNA reads TGTGCCAGCAGCTTGTGGCTAGTTAGAGGGAACACTGAAGCTTTCTTT.

The gene calls are TRBV19 and TRBJ2-7; 8 bases line up with TRBD1. V lost 5 bases, J lost 1 base, and 7 bases stayed unmatched. This CDR3 contains 15 residues. Germline loops: CDR1 LNHDA, CDR2 SQIVND (reference sequence). The CDR3, as DNA: TGTGCCAGTAGTGCGACAGGGGAGGTATCCTACGAGCAGTACTTC. Translation gives CASSATGEVSYEQYF.

V gene TRBV30 combines with J gene TRBJ1-5, with D perhaps matching TRBD1 (5 bases). Germline CDR1 GTSNPN, CDR2 SVGIG (reference sequence). CDR3 length: 12 amino acids. V lost 6 bases to trimming and J lost 7 bases, with 13 bases between them. CDR3 sequence (DNA): TGTGCCTGTGGCTCAGGGCCCCAGCCCCAGCATTTT. This translates into CACGSGPQPQHF. Together with reference TRBV30 and TRBJ1-5, the CDR3 gives the full variable domain: SQTIHQWPATLVQPVGSPLSLECTVEGTSNPNLYWYRQAAGRGLQLLFYSVGIGQISSEVPQNLSASRPQDRQFILSSKKLLLSDSGFYLCACGSGPQPQHFGDGTRLSIL.